This entry features one T cell receptor beta chain sequence. Its recognized antigen is unknown. This record belongs to a study of T cells expressing NK-cell markers (dated by TCRdb to 2020 to 2022). For context, the study as a whole: In sorted CD3+CD56+NKG2C+, CD3+CD56+NKG2C- and CD3+CD56-NKG2C+ T-cell subsets from several donors, TCR beta-chain repertoires were profiled. Seven of the eight sequenced donors were HCMV-seropositive and one was HCMV-seronegative. All eight donors whose samples were sequenced were randomly selected healthy volunteers, three of them men and five women. Libraries were sequenced as 2 x 150 bp reads on Illumina HiSeq 2000/2500, MiSeq or NextSeq. On the study overall, not on this receptor specifically: Those dominant clonotypes were again the most abundant among CD3+CD56-NKG2C+ cells in a handful of donors, at about 25-60.1%. Whether the expanded NKG2C-expressing T cell clones were specific for HCMV antigens remained unclear. In roughly 6 donors, the dominant CD3+CD56+NKG2C+ clonotypes ranked among the top 10 CD8+ clonotypes, making up roughly 1.0-7.0% of CD8+ T cells.

HCMV serostatus was determined by detecting HCMV-specific IgG in serum with a commercial ELISA kit. Ficoll density gradient centrifugation was used to isolate peripheral blood mononuclear cells from blood. Sequencing instrument: Illumina HiSeq 2000. TCR beta cDNA libraries were made by 5'RACE template switching that added a universal primer site and unique molecular identifiers. cDNA synthesis was primed from the TCR beta constant segment and was followed by two successive PCR amplification steps. On the authors' methods: MIGEC was used to demultiplex reads and group reads by UMI, and MiTCR was used to assemble and quantify clonotypes. To exclude erroneous sequences, only TCR cDNA sequences supported by at least two reads were retained. The tcR package was used for downstream repertoire analysis, with clonotypes matched between fractions based on CDR3 nucleotide sequence plus V segment. VDJmatch was used to annotate antigen specificity against VDJdb, with one amino acid substitution allowed in CDR3. One entry per CDR3 protein sequence results from the TCRdb reprocessing of the reads, with DNA left out. It is TCRdb's table, rather than the study itself, that gives the V and J calls and clone size. The sample has some 500,000 distinct CDR3 sequences on record. The ten largest make up around 1.4% of the sample.

From cysteine to phenylalanine, the CDR3 is 13 amino acids long. This entry has no DNA. Sequences DFQATT (CDR1) and SNEGSKA (CDR2) are obtained from the germline V gene (reference sequence). The sequenced material came from blood T cells: a sorted CD56 or NKG2C T cell subset, CD4+ or CD8+ T cells, or bulk PBMC T cells (not recorded which). The clonotype comes from a woman in her fifties or sixties in good health. Donor details come from another sample of the same person, matched by shared clones. The chain employs TRBV20-1 and TRBJ1-2; TCRdb's assignment of TRBD1 cannot be checked, as there is no DNA. Here the CDR3 is given as CSARTGGNYGYTF.